Following are 11 T cell receptor beta chains from one sample sequenced in a study of blood T cell repertoires in COVID-19. Only in-frame clones appear in the TCRdb table, and some are missing; sequencing was by immunoSEQ multiplex PCR. This sample has some 150,000 clones, with roughly 84% found just once. The sequenced sample consisted of peripheral blood. The source of these receptors is a human donor with acute or convalescent COVID-19. The donor label of this sample is uncertain.

The V gene is TRBV6-1, the J gene TRBJ2-3, with 11 bases that match TRBD1. The CDR3 extends over 17 amino acids. With V trimmed by 0 bases and J by 3 bases, 5 bases remained unmatched. Per germline, CDR1 MNHNS and CDR2 SASEGT. CDR3 residues: CASSEAVGTGGTDTQYF. The CDR3, as DNA: TGTGCCAGCAGTGAAGCCGTTGGGACAGGGGGGACAGATACGCAGTATTTT.

This clone was seen more than once but under ten times. The chain is built from TRBV5-1 and TRBJ2-7, with TRBD1 matching over 7 bases. J gave up 6 bases and V 4 bases, and 10 bases lay outside the gene matches. There are 14 residues in the CDR3. The V gene's germline CDR1 is SGHRS and CDR2 YFSETQ. The CDR3 nucleotides are TGCGCCAGCAGCCCACAGGGACAGTTGGGCGAGCAGTACTTC. Protein product: CASSPQGQLGEQYF. Full variable domain (outside the CDR3, taken from reference TRBV5-1 and TRBJ2-7): KAGVTQTPRYLIKTRGQQVTLSCSPISGHRSVSWYQQTPGQGLQFLFEYFSETQRNKGNFPGRFSGRQFSNSRSEMNVSTLELGDSALYLCASSPQGQLGEQYFGPGTRLTVT.

The chain is built from TRBV29-1 and TRBJ1-4; 9 bases are shared with TRBD1. The CDR3 consists of 11 residues. Per germline, CDR1 SQVTM and CDR2 ANQGSEA. J was trimmed by 9 bases and V by 6 bases; bases with no gene match: 2. CDR3 nucleotide sequence: TGCAGCGTCGGGACAGGGCAAAAACTGTTTTTT. This codes for CSVGTGQKLFF.

This chain uses TRBV9 with TRBJ2-3; 11 bases fit TRBD2. Trimming took 4 bases from V and 2 from J; bases not matched to a gene: 9. Germline V lookup: CDR1 SGDLS, CDR2 YYNGEE. This CDR3 has 17 residues. CDR3 in DNA: TGTGCCAGCAGCCCCACAGGTAGCGGGGGGGCCACAGATACGCAGTATTTT. Amino acids: CASSPTGSGGATDTQYF.

The rearrangement joins TRBV6-5 to TRBJ2-7; D is undetermined. Trimming took 2 bases from V and 7 from J, leaving 18 bases between them. The CDR3 is made up of 15 amino acids. The germline CDR1 and CDR2 sequences are MNHEY and SVGAGI. The CDR3 DNA sequence: TGTGCCAGCAGTTACGGGTGGCCGGGTCCGAGGGAGCAGTACTTC. Amino acid sequence: CASSYGWPGPREQYF.

The J gene is TRBJ1-2, the V gene TRBV12-3 or TRBV12-4, with D possibly matching TRBD1 (5 bases). The V gene lost 6 bases and the J gene lost 3 bases, with 11 bases spanning the gap. This CDR3 has 13 amino acids. CDR3 residues: CASSPDRYYGYTF. The CDR3 coding sequence is TGTGCCAGCAGCCCTGACAGATACTATGGCTACACCTTC.

This chain connects TRBV7-9 to TRBJ1-5; 8 bases are a match to TRBD1. V shed 4 bases and J 4 bases; nucleotides not matched to a gene: 6. The CDR3 has 15 amino acids. Per germline, CDR1 SEHNR and CDR2 FQNEAQ (reference sequence). The CDR3 nucleotides are TGTGCCAGCAGCTCAGGACAGGGAGAGAATCAGCCCCAGCATTTT. It yields the protein CASSSGQGENQPQHF. Drawing the rest from reference TRBV7-9 and TRBJ1-5, the complete variable domain is DTGVSQNPRHKITKRGQNVTFRCDPISEHNRLYWYRQTLGQGPEFLTYFQNEAQLEKSRLLSDRFSAERPKGSFSTLEIQRTEQGDSAMYLCASSSGQGENQPQHFGDGTRLSIL.

The chain couples TRBV3-1 (or the pseudogene TRBV3-2) to TRBJ2-7; 8 bases fit TRBD1. In germline, CDR1 is LGHDT, CDR2 YNNKEL (reference sequence). V shed 2 bases and J 3 bases; nucleotides not matched to a gene: 6. The CDR3 covers 15 residues. CDR3 residues: CASSQSWTGRYEQYF. CDR3 DNA sequence: TGTGCCAGCAGCCAAAGTTGGACAGGGCGCTACGAGCAGTACTTC.

In its sample, this clone was seen once. The gene calls are TRBV28 and TRBJ1-4; unclear D gene. The CDR3 has 14 residues. Germline V gene lookup returns CDR1 MDHEN and CDR2 SYDVKM. Trimming shortened V by 3 bases and J by 3 bases, and 8 bases separated the two germline ends. This CDR3 reads CASSFGQANEKLFF. As DNA, the CDR3 is TGTGCCAGCAGTTTTGGTCAGGCTAATGAAAAACTGTTTTTT. Drawing the rest from reference TRBV28 and TRBJ1-4, the complete variable domain is DVKVTQSSRYLVKRTGEKVFLECVQDMDHENMFWYRQDPGLGLRLIYFSYDVKMKEKGDIPEGYSVSREKKERFSLILESASTNQTSMYLCASSFGQANEKLFFGSGTQLSVL.

Only a few counts were recorded for this clone. The chain combines TRBV5-6 with TRBJ2-3; D is unclear. Germline CDR1 SGHDT, CDR2 YYEEEE. The CDR3 is 12 residues long. Between the trimmed V and J ends, which lost 0 bases and 7 bases, there was a span of 6 bases. In DNA, the CDR3 is TGTGCCAGCAGCTTGGCCCCAAATACGCAGTATTTT. This codes for CASSLAPNTQYF.

V and J are TRBV7-8 and TRBJ1-1, with 9 positions matching TRBD1. In germline, CDR1 is SGHVS, CDR2 FQNEAQ. V trimming: 2 bases; J trimming: 1 base; junction bases outside the gene matches: 2. This CDR3 is 15 amino acids long. CDR3 DNA: TGTGCCAGCAGCTTAATGACAGGGGGGAACACTGAAGCTTTCTTT. Its protein is CASSLMTGGNTEAFF.